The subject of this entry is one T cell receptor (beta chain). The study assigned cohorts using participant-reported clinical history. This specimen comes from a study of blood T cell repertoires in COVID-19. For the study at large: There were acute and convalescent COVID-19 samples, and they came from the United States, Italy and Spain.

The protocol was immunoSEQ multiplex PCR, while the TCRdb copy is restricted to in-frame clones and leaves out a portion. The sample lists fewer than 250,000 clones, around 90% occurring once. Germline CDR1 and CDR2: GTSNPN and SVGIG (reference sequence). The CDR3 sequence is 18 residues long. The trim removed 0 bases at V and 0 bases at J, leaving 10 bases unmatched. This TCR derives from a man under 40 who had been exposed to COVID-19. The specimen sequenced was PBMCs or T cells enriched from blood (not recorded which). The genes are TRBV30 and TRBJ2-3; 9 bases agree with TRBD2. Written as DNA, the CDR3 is TGTGCCTGGAGTGTAATGGCGGGGGGGGTTCGGAGCACAGATACGCAGTATTTT. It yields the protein CAWSVMAGGVRSTDTQYF. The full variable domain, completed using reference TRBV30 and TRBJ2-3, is SQTIHQWPATLVQPVGSPLSLECTVEGTSNPNLYWYRQAAGRGLQLLFYSVGIGQISSEVPQNLSASRPQDRQFILSSKKLLLSDSGFYLCAWSVMAGGVRSTDTQYFGPGTRLTVL.